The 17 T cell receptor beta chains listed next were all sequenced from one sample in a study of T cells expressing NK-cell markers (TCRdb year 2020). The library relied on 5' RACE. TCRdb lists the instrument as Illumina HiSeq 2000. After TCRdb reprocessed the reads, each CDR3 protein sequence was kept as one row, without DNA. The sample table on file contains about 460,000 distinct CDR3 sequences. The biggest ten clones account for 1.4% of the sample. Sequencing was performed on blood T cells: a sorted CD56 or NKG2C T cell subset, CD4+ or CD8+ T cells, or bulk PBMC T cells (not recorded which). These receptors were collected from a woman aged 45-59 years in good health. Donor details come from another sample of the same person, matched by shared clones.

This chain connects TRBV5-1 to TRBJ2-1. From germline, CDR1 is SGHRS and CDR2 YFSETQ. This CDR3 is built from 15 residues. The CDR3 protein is CASSLSATTTREQFF. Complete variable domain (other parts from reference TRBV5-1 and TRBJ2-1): KAGVTQTPRYLIKTRGQQVTLSCSPISGHRSVSWYQQTPGQGLQFLFEYFSETQRNKGNFPGRFSGRQFSNSRSEMNVSTLELGDSALYLCASSLSATTTREQFFGPGTRLTVL.

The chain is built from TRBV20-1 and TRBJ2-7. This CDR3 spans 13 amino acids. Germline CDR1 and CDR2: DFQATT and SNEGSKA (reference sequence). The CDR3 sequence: CSARGALGYEQYF.

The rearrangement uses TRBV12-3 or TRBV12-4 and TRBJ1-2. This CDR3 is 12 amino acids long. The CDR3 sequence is CASIGPFYGYTF.

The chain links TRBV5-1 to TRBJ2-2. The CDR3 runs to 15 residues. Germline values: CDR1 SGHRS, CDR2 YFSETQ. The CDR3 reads CASSFDTNNLGELFF.

CDR3 residues: CASSPGGKSLTDTQYF. This chain joins TRBV9 and TRBJ2-3; lacking DNA, the TRBD2 call made by TCRdb goes unchecked. The CDR3 has 16 residues. The germline V gene has CDR1 SGDLS and CDR2 YYNGEE.

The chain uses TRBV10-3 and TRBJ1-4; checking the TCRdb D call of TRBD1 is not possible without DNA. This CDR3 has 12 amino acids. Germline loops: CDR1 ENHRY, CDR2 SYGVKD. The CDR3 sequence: CAIGQGSEKLFF.

The CDR3 loop is CASSLPAGLIRAGELFF. This chain uses TRBV12-3 or TRBV12-4 with TRBJ2-2; with no DNA, the TCRdb D assignment of TRBD2 cannot be verified. This CDR3 contains 17 residues.

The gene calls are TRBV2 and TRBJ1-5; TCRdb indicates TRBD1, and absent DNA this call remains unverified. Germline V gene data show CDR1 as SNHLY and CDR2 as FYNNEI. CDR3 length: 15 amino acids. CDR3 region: CASNSGQGFIQPQHF.

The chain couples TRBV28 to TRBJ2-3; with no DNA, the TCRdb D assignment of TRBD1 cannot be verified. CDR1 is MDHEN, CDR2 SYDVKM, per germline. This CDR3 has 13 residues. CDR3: CASSPDNTDTQYF. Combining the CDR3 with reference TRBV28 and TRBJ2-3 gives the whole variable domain DVKVTQSSRYLVKRTGEKVFLECVQDMDHENMFWYRQDPGLGLRLIYFSYDVKMKEKGDIPEGYSVSREKKERFSLILESASTNQTSMYLCASSPDNTDTQYFGPGTRLTVL.

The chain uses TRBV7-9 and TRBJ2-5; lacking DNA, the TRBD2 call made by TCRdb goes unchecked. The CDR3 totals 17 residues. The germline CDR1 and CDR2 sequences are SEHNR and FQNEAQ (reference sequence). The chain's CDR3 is CASSPGDFEHRVGTQYF.

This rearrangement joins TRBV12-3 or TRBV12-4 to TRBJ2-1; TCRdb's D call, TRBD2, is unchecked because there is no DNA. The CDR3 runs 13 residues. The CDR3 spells CASSWAGVNEQFF.

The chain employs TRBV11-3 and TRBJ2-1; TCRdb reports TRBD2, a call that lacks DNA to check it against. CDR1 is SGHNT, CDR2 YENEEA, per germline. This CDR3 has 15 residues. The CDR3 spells CASSIAGGQGNEQFF.

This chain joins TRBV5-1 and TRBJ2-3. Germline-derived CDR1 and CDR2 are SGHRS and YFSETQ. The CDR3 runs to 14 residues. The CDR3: CASSLFVVTDTQYF. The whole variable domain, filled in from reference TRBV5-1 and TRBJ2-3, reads KAGVTQTPRYLIKTRGQQVTLSCSPISGHRSVSWYQQTPGQGLQFLFEYFSETQRNKGNFPGRFSGRQFSNSRSEMNVSTLELGDSALYLCASSLFVVTDTQYFGPGTRLTVL.

This chain's CDR3 is CASSLTSGGTYNEQFF. V usage is TRBV5-1 and J usage is TRBJ2-1; the TRBD2 assignment by TCRdb is unverifiable without DNA. Germline values: CDR1 SGHRS, CDR2 YFSETQ. The CDR3 totals 16 residues. Full variable domain (remainder filled in from reference TRBV5-1 and TRBJ2-1): KAGVTQTPRYLIKTRGQQVTLSCSPISGHRSVSWYQQTPGQGLQFLFEYFSETQRNKGNFPGRFSGRQFSNSRSEMNVSTLELGDSALYLCASSLTSGGTYNEQFFGPGTRLTVL.

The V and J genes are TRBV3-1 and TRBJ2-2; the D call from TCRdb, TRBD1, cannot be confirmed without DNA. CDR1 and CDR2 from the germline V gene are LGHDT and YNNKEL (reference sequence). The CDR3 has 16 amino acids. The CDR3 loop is CASSQVSRPETGELFF.

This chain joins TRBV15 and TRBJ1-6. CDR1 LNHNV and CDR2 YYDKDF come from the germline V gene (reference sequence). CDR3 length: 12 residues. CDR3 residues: CATSSLNSPLHF.

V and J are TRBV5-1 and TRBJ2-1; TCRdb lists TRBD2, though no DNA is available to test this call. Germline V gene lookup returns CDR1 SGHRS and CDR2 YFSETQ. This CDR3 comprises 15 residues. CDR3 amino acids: CASRFTAGPYNEQFF.